These 11 T cell receptor beta chains share one sample of origin, sequenced in a study of cytomegalovirus exposure and HLA in healthy donors. Vbeta (60) and Jbeta (13) primers were used in the PCR. Clones were sequenced by immunoSEQ multiplex PCR, and TCRdb holds only the in-frame ones, with some missing. Here the sample spans roughly 200,000 clones, approximately 80% being singletons. The sample was PBMCs. Receptors originate from a woman aged 30 to 39 in good health and CMV-seronegative.

In this sample, this clone turned up a few times. The chain has TRBV28 and TRBJ2-7; 8 bases align to TRBD1. The CDR3 loop spans 18 amino acids. The germline CDR1 and CDR2 sequences are MDHEN and SYDVKM. V dropped 5 bases and J dropped 2; count of bases not matched to a gene: 17. The CDR3 DNA follows: TGTGCCAGCAGTCTTATCAGGACAGGGATTAACTACCCCTACGAGCAGTACTTC. It yields the protein CASSLIRTGINYPYEQYF. Complete variable domain (other parts from reference TRBV28 and TRBJ2-7): DVKVTQSSRYLVKRTGEKVFLECVQDMDHENMFWYRQDPGLGLRLIYFSYDVKMKEKGDIPEGYSVSREKKERFSLILESASTNQTSMYLCASSLIRTGINYPYEQYFGPGTRLTVT.

The sample holds one count of this clone. The chain recombines TRBV5-6 with TRBJ2-1, with 7 bases that match TRBD1. The CDR3 has 15 amino acids. J gave up 0 bases and V 4 bases, and 4 bases lay outside the gene matches. Looked up from germline, CDR1 is SGHDT and CDR2 is YYEEEE. This CDR3 reads CASSLRGSSYNEQFF. In DNA form, the CDR3 reads TGTGCCAGCAGCCTCAGGGGGTCCTCCTACAATGAGCAGTTCTTC.

V gene TRBV27 combines with J gene TRBJ1-5; 8 bases map to TRBD1. V gave up 5 bases and J gave up 4 bases; unmatched junction bases: 7. The CDR3 totals 15 residues. Per the germline V gene, CDR1 is MNHEY and CDR2 is SMNVEV (reference sequence). Here the CDR3 reads CASSRQGSDNQPQHF. The CDR3 region has the DNA TGTGCCAGCAGTCGACAGGGGAGCGATAATCAGCCCCAGCATTTT.

The rearrangement links TRBV5-1 to TRBJ1-2, with a possible D match to TRBD1 (6 bases). V was trimmed by 4 bases and J by 1 base, leaving 14 bases between them. The CDR3 runs 15 residues. Germline CDR1 SGHRS, CDR2 YFSETQ. The DNA for the CDR3 is TGCGCCAGCAGCCTTTTGGCAGGGGTTAACTATGGCTACACCTTC. It specifies CASSLLAGVNYGYTF.

This chain joins TRBV7-2 and TRBJ2-3, with 7 bases lining up with TRBD2. Losses at the gene ends were 5 bases for V and 0 bases for J; bases not matched to a gene: 8. The CDR3 has 16 residues. Germline V gives CDR1 SGHTA, CDR2 FQGNSA. CDR3: CASSPRKGGSTDTQYF. DNA for the CDR3: TGTGCCAGCAGCCCTCGTAAGGGAGGGAGCACAGATACGCAGTATTTT.

This clone came up once. V and J are TRBV7-2 and TRBJ2-3; D remains ambiguous. CDR1 and CDR2 (germline): SGHTA, FQGNSA. V shed 2 bases and J shed 7 bases, with 16 bases lying between them. The CDR3 is made up of 15 amino acids. In DNA, the CDR3 is TGTGCCAGCAGCTTAACTACTAAAGGCCCTCATACGCAGTATTTT. It yields the protein CASSLTTKGPHTQYF.

The sample holds a few counts of this clone. The gene calls are TRBV5-6 and TRBJ2-1, with D maybe TRBD1 (5 bases). V lost 4 bases to trimming and J lost 7 bases, with 9 bases between them. Per the germline V gene, CDR1 is SGHDT and CDR2 is YYEEEE. The CDR3 runs to 12 residues. The DNA for the CDR3 is TGTGCCAGCAGCCCCGGACATAATGAGCAGTTCTTC. Translated, it gives CASSPGHNEQFF.

The V and J genes are TRBV7-9 and TRBJ2-2, with a possible D match to TRBD1 (5 bases). Deletions cut 5 bases from V and 1 base from J, with 14 bases between. This CDR3 is 16 amino acids long. Germline V gene sequence: CDR1 SEHNR, CDR2 FQNEAQ (reference sequence). The CDR3, as DNA: TGTGCCAGCAGCGCCAGGGCCGAACGGAACACCGGGGAGCTGTTTTTT. Residues: CASSARAERNTGELFF.

The V call is TRBV29-1, the J call TRBJ2-7, with 9 positions matching TRBD1. This CDR3 is built from 13 residues. Germline V gives CDR1 SQVTM, CDR2 ANQGSEA. After removal of 7 bases from V and 6 bases from J, the junction contained 10 bases not matched to a gene. CDR3 region: CSANRGRAGEQYF. CDR3 coding DNA: TGCAGCGCGAACAGGGGGCGGGCAGGCGAGCAGTACTTC.

The CDR3 region has the DNA TGTGCCAGCAGCCAAGGACTAGCGGGAGGGTACGAGCAGTACTTC. It specifies CASSQGLAGGYEQYF. The chain employs TRBV5-6 and TRBJ2-7; 15 positions match TRBD2. After removal of 4 bases from V and 4 bases from J, the junction contained 3 bases not matched to a gene. The CDR3 spans 15 residues. Germline V gene data show CDR1 as SGHDT and CDR2 as YYEEEE.

The chain carries TRBV7-3 and TRBJ2-1; 11 bases agree with TRBD2. CDR1 and CDR2 from the germline V gene are SGHTA and FQGTGA. This CDR3 has 18 residues. V lost 5 bases, J lost 3 bases, and 12 bases stayed unmatched. The CDR3 is CASSPGLAGGLYYNEQFF. DNA of the CDR3: TGTGCCAGCAGCCCGGGGCTAGCGGGGGGCCTATACTACAATGAGCAGTTCTTC.